This is a list of T cell receptor beta chains from one sample in a study of blood T cell repertoires in COVID-19. Sequencing used immunoSEQ multiplex PCR; TCRdb keeps in-frame clones, though not all of them. The profile shows 65,000 to 100,000 clones, roughly four fifths of them singletons. The sequencing sample was made of peripheral blood. The receptors here all came from a human donor in a cohort sampled during active COVID-19. The CDR3 runs from the conserved cysteine through the conserved F or W. A D gene is named only where the DNA matches it firmly. Expanded clones are given a class, and other clones once, few, many or no size at all.

D gene: TRBD2; J gene: TRBJ2-7; clone size: .; V gene: TRBV11-2; CDR3 protein: CASSLEPAGGRSTYEQYF; CDR3 DNA: TGTGCCAGCAGCTTAGAGCCAGCGGGGGGGCGAAGTACCTACGAGCAGTACTTC
D gene: .; J gene: TRBJ1-1; clone size: .; V gene: TRBV5-1; CDR3 protein: CASSLASRTPNTEAFF; CDR3 DNA: TGCGCCAGCAGCTTGGCGAGTAGAACCCCGAACACTGAAGCTTTCTTT
D gene: .; J gene: TRBJ1-5; clone size: .; V gene: TRBV15; CDR3 protein: CATSRDTGLPQHF; CDR3 DNA: TGTGCCACCAGCAGAGATACAGGGTTACCCCAGCATTTT
D gene: .; J gene: TRBJ1-5; clone size: .; V gene: TRBV21-1; CDR3 protein: CASSLRDRMASNQPQHF; CDR3 DNA: TGTGCCAGCAGCCTACGGGACAGGATGGCGAGCAATCAGCCCCAGCATTTT
D gene: TRBD1; J gene: TRBJ2-6; clone size: .; V gene: TRBV18; CDR3 protein: CASSDRDRQLGANVLTF; CDR3 DNA: TGTGCCAGCTCCGACCGGGACAGGCAGCTTGGGGCCAACGTCCTGACTTTC
D gene: TRBD1; J gene: TRBJ1-6; clone size: .; V gene: TRBV19; CDR3 protein: CASSTDRGNSPLHF; CDR3 DNA: TGTGCCAGTAGTACCGACAGGGGGAATTCACCCCTCCACTTT
D gene: TRBD1; J gene: TRBJ1-4; clone size: .; V gene: TRBV27; CDR3 protein: CASIPPGRGQVCLFF; CDR3 DNA: TGTGCCAGCATCCCCCCTGGCAGGGGGCAAGTTTGTCTGTTTTTT
D gene: .; J gene: TRBJ1-3; clone size: once; V gene: TRBV4-2; CDR3 protein: CASSPEGGGGGNTIYF; CDR3 DNA: TGTGCCAGCAGCCCGGAGGGGGGGGGCGGCGGAAACACCATATATTTT
D gene: .; J gene: TRBJ1-1; clone size: .; V gene: TRBV18; CDR3 protein: CASSGYNRVATEAFF; CDR3 DNA: TGTGCCAGCTCAGGATATAACAGGGTGGCCACTGAAGCTTTCTTT
D gene: TRBD1; J gene: TRBJ2-2; clone size: .; V gene: TRBV29-1; CDR3 protein: CSVEGTGAGELFF; CDR3 DNA: TGCAGCGTTGAAGGGACAGGGGCCGGGGAGCTGTTTTTT
D gene: .; J gene: TRBJ2-3; clone size: few; V gene: TRBV6-4; CDR3 protein: CASSEEDTDTQYF; CDR3 DNA: TGTGCCAGCAGTGAAGAGGACACAGATACGCAGTATTTT
D gene: TRBD2; J gene: TRBJ2-1; clone size: .; V gene: TRBV15; CDR3 protein: CATSKSGGIYNEQFF; CDR3 DNA: TGTGCCACCAGCAAGTCCGGGGGGATCTACAATGAGCAGTTCTTC
D gene: .; J gene: TRBJ1-2; clone size: .; V gene: TRBV5-4; CDR3 protein: CASSFLGAGGYTF; CDR3 DNA: TGTGCCAGCAGCTTTTTGGGGGCGGGTGGCTACACCTTC
D gene: TRBD2; J gene: TRBJ2-3; clone size: .; V gene: TRBV2; CDR3 protein: CASVSGENTDTQYF; CDR3 DNA: TGTGCCAGCGTTAGCGGGGAAAACACAGATACGCAGTATTTT
D gene: .; J gene: TRBJ2-7; clone size: once; V gene: TRBV24-1; CDR3 protein: CATSDSPAGVQYF; CDR3 DNA: TGTGCCACCAGTGATTCCCCCGCCGGGGTGCAGTACTTC
D gene: .; J gene: TRBJ1-2; clone size: .; V gene: TRBV11-3; CDR3 protein: CASSLMGGYGYTF; CDR3 DNA: TGTGCCAGCAGCCTAATGGGGGGTTATGGCTACACCTTC
D gene: TRBD2; J gene: TRBJ2-1; clone size: .; V gene: TRBV9; CDR3 protein: CASSVASGGVIEQFF; CDR3 DNA: TGTGCCAGCAGCGTAGCCAGCGGGGGAGTAATTGAGCAGTTCTTC
D gene: .; J gene: TRBJ2-1; clone size: .; V gene: TRBV7-2; CDR3 protein: CASSLSVVSYNEQFF; CDR3 DNA: TGTGCCAGCAGCTTATCAGTTGTCTCCTACAATGAGCAGTTCTTC
D gene: TRBD2; J gene: TRBJ2-7; clone size: .; V gene: TRBV12-3/TRBV12-4; CDR3 protein: CASSRSGGNEQYF; CDR3 DNA: TGTGCCAGCAGTAGAAGCGGGGGGAACGAGCAGTACTTC
D gene: .; J gene: TRBJ1-1; clone size: few; V gene: TRBV11-2; CDR3 protein: CASSLSVRGPEAFF; CDR3 DNA: TGTGCCAGCAGCTTAAGTGTCAGGGGCCCTGAAGCTTTCTTT
D gene: TRBD1; J gene: TRBJ1-2; clone size: .; V gene: TRBV14; CDR3 protein: CASSARGQGLPNYGYTF; CDR3 DNA: TGTGCCAGCAGCGCAAGGGGACAGGGTCTGCCTAACTATGGCTACACCTTC
D gene: .; J gene: TRBJ2-3; clone size: .; V gene: TRBV9; CDR3 protein: CASSGTQEGSLGYTQYF; CDR3 DNA: TGTGCCAGCAGCGGGACCCAGGAGGGGTCCCTCGGATATACGCAGTATTTT
D gene: TRBD1; J gene: TRBJ1-1; clone size: .; V gene: TRBV13; CDR3 protein: CASSHRTGGRDTEAFF; CDR3 DNA: TGTGCCAGCAGCCATCGAACAGGGGGTAGGGACACTGAAGCTTTCTTT
D gene: TRBD1; J gene: TRBJ2-4; clone size: .; V gene: TRBV19; CDR3 protein: CASSISGGRGIQYF; CDR3 DNA: TGTGCCAGTAGTATCTCAGGGGGCAGAGGCATTCAGTACTTC
D gene: TRBD2; J gene: TRBJ2-7; clone size: .; V gene: TRBV9; CDR3 protein: CASSVEGGSSYEQYF; CDR3 DNA: TGTGCCAGCAGCGTAGAGGGAGGGAGCTCCTACGAGCAGTACTTC
D gene: TRBD1; J gene: TRBJ1-2; clone size: .; V gene: TRBV11-2; CDR3 protein: CASKRGGTAVSFGGYTF; CDR3 DNA: TGTGCCAGCAAAAGAGGGGGGACAGCGGTTTCGTTTGGTGGCTACACCTTC
D gene: .; J gene: TRBJ1-3; clone size: .; V gene: TRBV15; CDR3 protein: CATSRDIGNTIYF; CDR3 DNA: TGTGCCACCAGCAGAGACATCGGAAACACCATATATTTT
D gene: TRBD1; J gene: TRBJ2-2; clone size: .; V gene: TRBV5-6; CDR3 protein: CASRLLGSLGQGNTGELFF; CDR3 DNA: TGTGCCAGCAGGCTTTTGGGCAGCTTGGGACAGGGCAACACCGGGGAGCTGTTTTTT
D gene: .; J gene: TRBJ2-3; clone size: once; V gene: TRBV19; CDR3 protein: CASSMIPGGTDTQYF; CDR3 DNA: TGTGCCAGTAGTATGATACCGGGTGGCACAGATACGCAGTATTTT
D gene: .; J gene: TRBJ1-2; clone size: .; V gene: TRBV14; CDR3 protein: CASSHGTSRNYGYTF; CDR3 DNA: TGTGCCAGCAGCCACGGGACATCTCGAAACTATGGCTACACCTTC
D gene: .; J gene: TRBJ1-5; clone size: .; V gene: TRBV28; CDR3 protein: CASSFRQGIYSNQPQHF; CDR3 DNA: TGTGCCAGCAGTTTTCGGCAGGGGATATATAGCAATCAGCCCCAGCATTTT
D gene: .; J gene: TRBJ2-2; clone size: .; V gene: TRBV5-1; CDR3 protein: CASSHGQSINTGELFF; CDR3 DNA: TGCGCCAGCAGCCATGGACAGAGCATTAACACCGGGGAGCTGTTTTTT
D gene: .; J gene: TRBJ2-3; clone size: once; V gene: TRBV9; CDR3 protein: CASSEGRLAGYADTQYF; CDR3 DNA: TGTGCCAGCAGCGAGGGTCGGTTGGCGGGGTACGCAGATACGCAGTATTTT
D gene: TRBD1; J gene: TRBJ1-4; clone size: .; V gene: TRBV19; CDR3 protein: CASSGQANEKLFF; CDR3 DNA: TGTGCCAGTAGCGGACAGGCTAATGAAAAACTGTTTTTT
D gene: .; J gene: TRBJ1-2; clone size: .; V gene: TRBV29-1; CDR3 protein: CSVADPGMSGYTF; CDR3 DNA: TGCAGCGTTGCCGACCCAGGGATGTCTGGCTACACCTTC
D gene: .; J gene: TRBJ1-2; clone size: .; V gene: TRBV5-4; CDR3 protein: CASSLDGTTRRGYTF; CDR3 DNA: TGTGCCAGCAGCTTGGATGGGACAACCCGGAGGGGCTACACCTTC
D gene: TRBD1; J gene: TRBJ1-1; clone size: few; V gene: TRBV4-1; CDR3 protein: CASSNRDRGGTEAFF; CDR3 DNA: TGCGCCAGCAGCAATCGGGACAGGGGGGGGACTGAAGCTTTCTTT
D gene: .; J gene: TRBJ2-1; clone size: .; V gene: TRBV7-3; CDR3 protein: CASSLSSPFGQFF; CDR3 DNA: TGTGCCAGCAGCTTAAGTAGCCCCTTTGGGCAGTTCTTC
D gene: TRBD1; J gene: TRBJ1-5; clone size: .; V gene: TRBV29-1; CDR3 protein: CSVSQGGTSNQPQHF; CDR3 DNA: TGCAGCGTCTCCCAGGGGGGCACTAGCAATCAGCCCCAGCATTTT
D gene: .; J gene: TRBJ2-3; clone size: .; V gene: TRBV6-5; CDR3 protein: CASSYLEDTQYF; CDR3 DNA: TGTGCCAGCAGTTACCTAGAAGATACGCAGTATTTT
D gene: TRBD2; J gene: TRBJ2-1; clone size: .; V gene: TRBV7-3; CDR3 protein: CASSSLAGPYNEQFF; CDR3 DNA: TGTGCCAGCAGCTCCCTAGCGGGGCCGTACAATGAGCAGTTCTTC
D gene: .; J gene: TRBJ2-3; clone size: .; V gene: TRBV9; CDR3 protein: CASSSRPPDTQYF; CDR3 DNA: TGTGCCAGCAGCTCCCGTCCCCCCGATACGCAGTATTTT
D gene: .; J gene: TRBJ1-5; clone size: .; V gene: TRBV27; CDR3 protein: CASSPSNWRVDLSGQPQHF; CDR3 DNA: TGTGCCAGCAGTCCCTCTAATTGGAGGGTTGATTTGTCAGGTCAGCCCCAGCATTTT
D gene: .; J gene: TRBJ1-2; clone size: .; V gene: TRBV11-2; CDR3 protein: CASSLDLGGHYGYTF; CDR3 DNA: TGTGCCAGCAGCTTAGATCTCGGGGGGCACTATGGCTACACCTTC
D gene: TRBD1; J gene: TRBJ1-1; clone size: .; V gene: TRBV5-4; CDR3 protein: CASRRTGIMNTEAFF; CDR3 DNA: TGTGCCAGCAGGAGGACAGGGATCATGAACACTGAAGCTTTCTTT
D gene: TRBD2; J gene: TRBJ2-3; clone size: .; V gene: TRBV14; CDR3 protein: CASSQQAGGHDTQYF; CDR3 DNA: TGTGCCAGCAGCCAACAAGCGGGGGGGCATGATACGCAGTATTTT
D gene: .; J gene: TRBJ2-7; clone size: .; V gene: TRBV24-1; CDR3 protein: CATRRQVWEQYF; CDR3 DNA: TGTGCCACCAGACGACAGGTTTGGGAGCAGTACTTC
D gene: .; J gene: TRBJ2-7; clone size: few; V gene: TRBV6-1; CDR3 protein: CASSETGRNEQYF; CDR3 DNA: TGTGCCAGCAGTGAAACAGGGCGGAACGAGCAGTACTTC
D gene: TRBD1; J gene: TRBJ1-2; clone size: .; V gene: TRBV27; CDR3 protein: CASRMTGGVYGGYTF; CDR3 DNA: TGTGCCAGCAGAATGACAGGGGGCGTGTATGGTGGCTACACCTTC
D gene: .; J gene: TRBJ1-4; clone size: .; V gene: TRBV5-6; CDR3 protein: CASSLAARNEKLFF; CDR3 DNA: TGTGCCAGCAGCTTGGCCGCCCGGAATGAAAAACTGTTTTTT
D gene: .; J gene: TRBJ1-1; clone size: .; V gene: TRBV6-5; CDR3 protein: CASRVGSRFAEAFF; CDR3 DNA: TGTGCCAGCCGAGTCGGGAGCAGGTTCGCTGAAGCTTTCTTT
D gene: TRBD1; J gene: TRBJ1-2; clone size: .; V gene: TRBV10-3; CDR3 protein: CAIREGQGATYGYTF; CDR3 DNA: TGTGCCATCAGAGAGGGACAGGGGGCGACCTATGGCTACACCTTC
D gene: .; J gene: TRBJ2-7; clone size: .; V gene: TRBV7-9; CDR3 protein: CASSPDRIGSYEQYF; CDR3 DNA: TGTGCCAGCAGCCCCGACAGGATAGGCTCCTACGAGCAGTACTTC
D gene: TRBD1; J gene: TRBJ2-2; clone size: .; V gene: TRBV2; CDR3 protein: CASRGTGRNTGELFF; CDR3 DNA: TGTGCCAGCAGAGGGACAGGGCGGAACACCGGGGAGCTGTTTTTT
D gene: TRBD1; J gene: TRBJ1-4; clone size: .; V gene: TRBV19; CDR3 protein: CASSPMTGTREKLFF; CDR3 DNA: TGTGCCAGTAGTCCGATGACAGGGACTCGGGAAAAACTGTTTTTT
D gene: .; J gene: TRBJ1-2; clone size: .; V gene: TRBV18; CDR3 protein: CASSPLGEDYGYTF; CDR3 DNA: TGTGCCAGCTCACCCCTGGGGGAGGACTATGGCTACACCTTC
D gene: .; J gene: TRBJ2-7; clone size: .; V gene: TRBV6-1; CDR3 protein: CASSEARGPGPTKQYF; CDR3 DNA: TGTGCCAGCAGTGAAGCGCGCGGTCCTGGCCCTACGAAGCAGTACTTC
D gene: TRBD1; J gene: TRBJ1-5; clone size: .; V gene: TRBV7-3; CDR3 protein: CASSPGADRDYSNQPQHF; CDR3 DNA: TGTGCCAGCAGCCCCGGGGCGGACAGGGACTATAGCAATCAGCCCCAGCATTTT
D gene: TRBD1; J gene: TRBJ1-4; clone size: .; V gene: TRBV2; CDR3 protein: CASKVTGSGEKLFF; CDR3 DNA: TGTGCCAGCAAAGTGACAGGGAGCGGGGAAAAACTGTTTTTT